This T cell receptor (beta chain) was retrieved from a study of blood T cell repertoires in COVID-19. Profiling relied on immunoSEQ multiplex PCR, and the TCRdb table lists in-frame clones only, not all of them. The data contain over 100,000 clones, around 88% of them seen just once; the ten biggest clones take up 10%. This TCR came from a man aged 45-60 years with acute or convalescent COVID-19. The sequenced sample was peripheral blood.

The CDR3 DNA follows: TGTGCCAGCAGCCGATTTGGTAGCGGAGCCTACGAGCAGTACTTC. Amino acid sequence: CASSRFGSGAYEQYF. The chain joins TRBV3-1 (or the pseudogene TRBV3-2) to TRBJ2-7, with D possibly being TRBD2 (6 bases). The V gene lost 4 bases and the J gene lost 2 bases, with 15 bases spanning the gap. This CDR3 region has 15 residues. Germline V CDR1 and CDR2: LGHDT, YNNKEL (reference sequence).